One sample yielded the 9 T cell receptor beta chains listed below, sequenced in a study of regulatory T cells in long-lasting Graves disease. Assembly of TCR beta libraries relied on iRepertoire HTBI primers together with Arm-PCR of CDR3 regions. TCRdb independently ran MiXCR on the multiplex PCR reads; one entry per CDR3 protein. The data show around 300,000 distinct CDR3 sequences, around 23% seen once. Time point noted: persistent/refractory GD, antithyroid drugs over 5 years with positive TRAb. Isolated PBMC RNA provided the starting material for the TCR library. This material consisted of peripheral blood mononuclear cells (PBMCs), taken when the disease was refractory, from a patient treated with antithyroid drugs. These receptor sequences come from a female donor with Graves disease.

The rearrangement uses TRBV11-1 and TRBJ2-7; the D call may be TRBD1 or TRBD2 (5 bases each). This CDR3 is built from 14 residues. Deletions cut 3 bases from V and 9 bases from J, with 18 bases between. From germline, CDR1 is SGHAT and CDR2 FQDESV (reference sequence). The CDR3 loop is CASSFRDDTLRQYF. The CDR3 DNA reads TGTGCCAGCAGCTTTAGGGACGACACTTTGAGGCAGTACTTC.

At least ten counts were recorded for this clonotype. CDR3 loop: CASSLSTNYGYTF. The CDR3 region has the DNA TGTGCCAGCAGCTTAAGTACTAACTATGGCTACACCTTC. The genes are TRBV7-9 and TRBJ1-2; D unresolved. The V gene's germline CDR1 is SEHNR and CDR2 FQNEAQ (reference sequence). V lost 2 bases and J lost 0, with 4 bases in between. CDR3 size: 13 residues. Complete variable domain (other parts from reference TRBV7-9 and TRBJ1-2): DTGVSQNPRHKITKRGQNVTFRCDPISEHNRLYWYRQTLGQGPEFLTYFQNEAQLEKSRLLSDRFSAERPKGSFSTLEIQRTEQGDSAMYLCASSLSTNYGYTFGSGTRLTVV.

This clonotype has ten or more counts. The chain is built from TRBV15 and TRBJ1-4; D is uncertain. CDR3 length: 15 residues. Trimming removed 0 bases at V and 4 bases at J, with 9 bases between. CDR1 and CDR2 from the germline V gene are LNHNV and YYDKDF (reference sequence). The CDR3 DNA sequence: TGTGCCACCAGCAGAGAAGGACGGGATAATGAAAAACTGTTTTTT. It encodes CATSREGRDNEKLFF.

The chain links TRBV12-3 or TRBV12-4 to TRBJ1-3; D may be TRBD1 (5 bases). V dropped 5 bases and J dropped 0 bases, with 14 bases sitting between them. This CDR3 has 16 amino acids. CDR3 nucleotides: TGTGCCAGCAGTCCCGGGACTTGGAGCTCTGGAAACACCATATATTTT. Encoded protein: CASSPGTWSSGNTIYF.

About this clonotype itself: Its ends do not fully match the called genes, so a read error is possible. The CDR3: CASRPGQGTYGQYF. For the CDR3, the DNA is TGCGCCAGCAGACCGGGACAGGGCACCTACGGGCAGTACTTC. The chain employs TRBV4-1 and TRBJ2-7; 9 nucleotides match TRBD1. Germline V gene data show CDR1 as MGHRA and CDR2 as YSYEKL. This CDR3 is built from 14 residues.

The chain joins TRBV5-1 to TRBJ1-2, with 7 bases aligning to TRBD1. Trimming removed 0 bases from V and 6 bases from J; junction bases left unmatched: 5. The germline V gene has CDR1 SGHRS and CDR2 YFSETQ. The CDR3 extends over 14 amino acids. The DNA of the CDR3 is TGCGCCAGCAGCTTGGGAACAGGGGTGGATGGCTACACCTTC. It yields the protein CASSLGTGVDGYTF.

J is TRBJ2-4 and V is TRBV20-1; D is possibly TRBD1 (5 bases). Trimming left V 2 bases short and J 3 bases short, with 14 bases between. The CDR3 spans 15 residues. CDR1 and CDR2 from the germline V gene are DFQATT and SNEGSKA (reference sequence). The CDR3 region is CSARTFGRDKNIQYF. CDR3 in DNA: TGCAGTGCTAGAACCTTCGGCAGGGACAAAAACATTCAGTACTTC.

This clonotype has a single count. The V gene is TRBV5-1, the J gene TRBJ2-7; 8 nucleotides align to TRBD1. CDR1 is SGHRS and CDR2 is YFSETQ in the germline V gene. The CDR3 length is 14 residues. The trim removed 1 base at V and 5 bases at J, leaving 5 bases unmatched. CDR3 region: CASSLPDRAHEQYF. CDR3 nucleotide sequence: TGCGCCAGCAGCTTGCCGGACAGGGCGCACGAGCAGTACTTC.

This clonotype was observed a handful of times. The gene calls are TRBV5-7 and TRBJ2-7, with 7 bases lining up with TRBD1. TRBV5-7 is an ORF; its function is uncertain. J lost 3 bases, V lost 2 bases, and 5 bases had no gene match. The CDR3 extends over 14 amino acids. This CDR3 reads CASSFGTALYEQYF. CDR3 in DNA: TGTGCCAGCAGCTTCGGGACAGCCCTCTACGAGCAGTACTTC.